What follows describes a single T cell receptor beta chain. The assay was immunoSEQ multiplex PCR, and TCRdb's table has in-frame clones only and misses some. The sample includes 300,000 or so clones, around 86% of them seen just once. This sample is drawn from a study of blood T cell repertoires in COVID-19. Study-level information: Spain, Italy and the United States supplied samples that represented acute and convalescent COVID-19.

CDR1 and CDR2 (germline): SEHNR, FQNEAQ (reference sequence). The CDR3 contains 16 residues. The germline V and J ends were trimmed by 5 bases and 0 bases, with 16 bases remaining between them. This clonotype was sampled from a woman aged 40 to 50 who had recovered from COVID-19. V gene TRBV7-9 combines with J gene TRBJ1-2; D may be TRBD1 (5 bases). Sequenced input: peripheral blood. CDR3 nucleotide sequence: TGTGCCAGCAGCCACGGCCTACAGGTCGCTAACTATGGCTACACCTTC. Protein: CASSHGLQVANYGYTF. Combining the CDR3 with reference TRBV7-9 and TRBJ1-2 gives the whole variable domain DTGVSQNPRHKITKRGQNVTFRCDPISEHNRLYWYRQTLGQGPEFLTYFQNEAQLEKSRLLSDRFSAERPKGSFSTLEIQRTEQGDSAMYLCASSHGLQVANYGYTFGSGTRLTVV.